This TCR beta chain was identified during a study of shared T cell receptors in the human thymus. Sequenced by immunoSEQ multiplex PCR; TCRdb stores in-frame clones only, minus some. This sample yields more than 550,000 clones, of which around 87% are seen a single time; roughly 0.0086% belongs to the top ten. The germline V gene encodes CDR1 SGDLS and CDR2 YYNGEE. J lost 1 base, V lost 3 bases, and 8 bases had no gene match. The CDR3 covers 16 residues. These data were also filed under a second study, of human thymus T cells.

The clonotype was recovered from a boy under two years old with a congenital heart defect. Material: thymocytes. This chain uses TRBV9 with TRBJ2-3, with 7 nucleotides matching TRBD2. Written as DNA, the CDR3 is TGTGCCAGCAGCGACGGGGACTACCTTCGCACAGATACGCAGTATTTT. It yields the protein CASSDGDYLRTDTQYF.